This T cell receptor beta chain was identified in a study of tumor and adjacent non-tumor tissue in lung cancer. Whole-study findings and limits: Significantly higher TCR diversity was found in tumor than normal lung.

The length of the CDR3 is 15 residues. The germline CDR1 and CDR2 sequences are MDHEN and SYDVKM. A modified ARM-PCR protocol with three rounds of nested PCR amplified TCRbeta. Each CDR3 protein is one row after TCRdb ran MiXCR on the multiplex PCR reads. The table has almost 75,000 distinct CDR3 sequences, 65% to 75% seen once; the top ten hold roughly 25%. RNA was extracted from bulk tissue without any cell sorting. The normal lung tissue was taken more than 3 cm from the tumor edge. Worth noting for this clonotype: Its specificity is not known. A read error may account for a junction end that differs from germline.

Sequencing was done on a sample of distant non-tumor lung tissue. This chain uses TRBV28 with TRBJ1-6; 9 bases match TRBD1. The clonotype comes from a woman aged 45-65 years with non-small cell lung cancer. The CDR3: CARSSYRGLDSPLHF. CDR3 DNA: TGTGCCAGGAGTTCGTACAGGGGGCTAGATTCACCCCTCCACTTT.